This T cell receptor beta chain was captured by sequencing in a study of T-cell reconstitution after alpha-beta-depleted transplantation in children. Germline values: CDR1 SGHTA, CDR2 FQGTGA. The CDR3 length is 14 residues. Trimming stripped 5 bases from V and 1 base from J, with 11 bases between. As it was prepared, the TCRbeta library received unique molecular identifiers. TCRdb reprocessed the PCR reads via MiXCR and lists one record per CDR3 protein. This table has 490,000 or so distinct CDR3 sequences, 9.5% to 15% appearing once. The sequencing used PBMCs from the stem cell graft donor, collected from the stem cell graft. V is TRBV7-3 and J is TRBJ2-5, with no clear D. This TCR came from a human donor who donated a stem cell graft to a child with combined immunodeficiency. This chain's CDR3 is CASSTNGRQETQYF. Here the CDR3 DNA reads TGTGCCAGCAGCACAAACGGACGCCAAGAGACCCAGTACTTC. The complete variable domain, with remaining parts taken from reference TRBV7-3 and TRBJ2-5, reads GAGVSQTPSNKVTEKGKYVELRCDPISGHTALYWYRQSLGQGPEFLIYFQGTGAADDSGLPNDRFFAVRPEGSVSTLKIQRTERGDSAVYLCASSTNGRQETQYFGPGTRLLVL.